A selection of T cell receptor beta chains follows, all from one sample in a study of T-cell memory formation after mild COVID-19. In TCRdb, the 5' RACE reads were re-called with MiXCR into one record per CDR3 protein. The sample holds 300,000 to 350,000 distinct CDR3 sequences, around an eighth seen once. The material sequenced was PBMCs or a T cell subset sorted from them (not recorded which). These receptors came from a man aged 18 to 29 who had mild COVID-19 (a few samples of this study predate the infection). Cell type and time point are not known. CDR3s leave out the opening cysteine and the closing phenylalanine or tryptophan. The D gene is left open where the match is weak.

D	length	V	J	CDR3
TRBD2	12	TRBV6-2/TRBV6-3	TRBJ2-3	ASSSYGGADTQY
TRBD2	15	TRBV6-5	TRBJ2-1	ASSYHQLAGDYNEQF
NA	13	TRBV9	TRBJ1-2	ASSVAGGGAYGYT
NA	11	TRBV2	TRBJ2-5	ASEVGVQETQY
NA	14	TRBV6-2/TRBV6-3	TRBJ2-7	ASSYYEGRGRDEQY
NA	13	TRBV5-1	TRBJ2-2	ASSLDPGDTGELF
NA	11	TRBV10-3	TRBJ1-5	AISRGSNQPQH
NA	13	TRBV5-1	TRBJ2-2	ASSFVAEHTGELF
NA	10	TRBV20-1	TRBJ1-2	SASPGVYGYT
NA	12	TRBV5-6	TRBJ2-1	ASNKGLGRNEQF
NA	12	TRBV4-2	TRBJ2-5	ASARGLGSETQY
NA	10	TRBV7-3	TRBJ2-1	ASSRMGGEQF
NA	10	TRBV19	TRBJ2-4	ASVGDGNIQY
TRBD1	10	TRBV25-1	TRBJ1-2	ASGDRGHGYT
NA	12	TRBV7-9	TRBJ1-2	ASSLGYRDYGYT
NA	13	TRBV3-2	TRBJ2-1	ASSKRLTSFAEQF
NA	10	TRBV6-6	TRBJ2-5	ASSYSPGSGN
NA	13	TRBV5-1	TRBJ1-2	ASSLGQTAVYGYT
NA	11	TRBV27	TRBJ1-1	ASSTARTSEAF
TRBD1	13	TRBV20-1	TRBJ1-1	SARVRGTGVTEAF
TRBD2	10	TRBV29-1	TRBJ2-3	SVREGADTQY
TRBD1	12	TRBV2	TRBJ2-7	ASEDRVNSYEQY
TRBD2	13	TRBV6-2/TRBV6-3	TRBJ2-1	ASSGTSGDLDEQF
NA	14	TRBV29-1	TRBJ2-4	SVGEASVEAKNIQY
TRBD1	15	TRBV14	TRBJ2-5	ASSQDYGTGRSQTQY
TRBD1	13	TRBV7-8	TRBJ2-1	ASSNRDRANNEQF
NA	11	TRBV9	TRBJ1-2	ASSVPGSEGYT
NA	13	TRBV7-2	TRBJ2-5	ASSPRGSWQETQY
NA	12	TRBV12-3/TRBV12-4	TRBJ1-5	ASSSGGGTQPQH
NA	13	TRBV5-6	TRBJ2-3	ASSLADRFTDTQY
TRBD1	13	TRBV7-8	TRBJ2-1	ASSKGQGAFNEQF
TRBD2	11	TRBV6-2/TRBV6-3	TRBJ2-5	ASRRGGFETQY
TRBD1	13	TRBV4-3	TRBJ1-2	ASSQDWGQGYGYT
NA	11	TRBV5-1	TRBJ2-2	ASSPAGVEELF
NA	12	TRBV6-6	TRBJ1-2	ASSYGSGSDGYT
NA	9	TRBV20-1	TRBJ1-1	SASRGFEAF
NA	11	TRBV6-2/TRBV6-3	TRBJ2-1	ASSQLVYNEQF
NA	12	TRBV18	TRBJ1-2	ASSPPATKDGYT
NA	13	TRBV4-1	TRBJ1-2	ASSQETRANYGYT
TRBD1	18	TRBV6-1	TRBJ1-5	ASSEPSGTENKNSNQPQH
NA	11	TRBV7-3	TRBJ1-1	ASSSSPNTEAF
NA	10	TRBV7-2	TRBJ2-1	ASSYPGGEQF
TRBD2	13	TRBV5-4	TRBJ2-1	ASSLVLAGVNEQF
NA	15	TRBV5-1	TRBJ2-6	ASHPGRAFSGANVLT
NA	14	TRBV11-2	TRBJ2-1	ASSFLQTTLDNEQF
TRBD1	13	TRBV6-5	TRBJ1-5	ASRSGTGGGQPQH